This TCR beta chain derives from a study of cytomegalovirus exposure and HLA in healthy donors. The study's findings and limits: In a later analysis, at a false discovery rate of 0.05, 15,000 to 20,000 TCR beta sequences matched HLA alleles.

The PCR was carried out with 60 Vbeta primers and 13 Jbeta primers. The repertoire was sequenced with immunoSEQ multiplex PCR; TCRdb's copy has only in-frame clones and lacks some. The profile shows hundreds of thousands of clones, about 80% of them singletons. Trimming shortened V by 5 bases and J by 0 bases, and 11 bases separated the two germline ends. The CDR3 contains 14 residues. From germline, CDR1 is LGHNA and CDR2 YSLEER. Concerning this clone: What it binds is unknown.

The sequenced sample consisted of PBMCs. The clonotype comes from a male donor in good health and CMV-seronegative. The chain recombines TRBV4-3 with TRBJ2-7, with D perhaps TRBD2 (5 bases). The CDR3, as DNA: TGCGCCAGCAGCTATAGCGAGAGCTCCTACGAGCAGTACTTC. Its protein is CASSYSESSYEQYF.